This T cell receptor (beta chain) was identified in a study of blood T cell repertoires in COVID-19. Study-wide background: Specimens from acute and convalescent COVID-19 originated in the United States, Italy and Spain. T cells, B-cell-depleted T cells, or PBMCs supplied cDNA or gDNA.

CDR3 size: 14 residues. Between the trimmed V and J ends, which lost 0 bases and 2 bases, there was a span of 9 bases. Germline CDR1 reads SGDLS; CDR2 reads YYNGEE. The authors' processing: Nucleated cell counts were estimated from reference gene primer amplification. Sequencing used immunoSEQ multiplex PCR; TCRdb keeps in-frame clones, though not all of them. V, J and clone size were drawn from that table, and D and trimming were deduced from the DNA. The profile shows around 97,000 clones, 84% of them singletons. The chain employs TRBV9 and TRBJ2-7; D might be TRBD2 (5 bases). Specimen: peripheral blood. The TCR sequence derives from a human donor in a cohort sampled during active or convalescent COVID-19. CDR3 bases: TGTGCCAGCAGCGTAGAGAGGGTCCCCTACGAGCAGTACTTC. Translated: CASSVERVPYEQYF.